This TCR beta chain was captured by sequencing in a study of T cell changes during pregnancy in multiple sclerosis. Clones were read by immunoSEQ multiplex PCR, and TCRdb kept only the in-frame ones, dropping some. The sample includes roughly 45,000 clones, 90% of them seen just once. Germline CDR1 and CDR2: GTSNPN and SVGIG (reference sequence). This CDR3 region has 14 residues. The V and J ends lost 0 bases and 6 bases respectively, with 13 bases between them. This clone was seen a single time. This TCR came from a female donor in good health, enrolled as a control in a pregnancy study. The chain combines TRBV30 with TRBJ2-3, with TRBD2 as a possible D gene (6 bases). Sequenced material: peripheral blood, taken in the second trimester of pregnancy. The DNA for the CDR3 is TGTGCCTGGAGTGTAAAACTAGCTGTGGATACGCAGTATTTT. It encodes CAWSVKLAVDTQYF. The full variable domain, completed using reference TRBV30 and TRBJ2-3, is SQTIHQWPATLVQPVGSPLSLECTVEGTSNPNLYWYRQAAGRGLQLLFYSVGIGQISSEVPQNLSASRPQDRQFILSSKKLLLSDSGFYLCAWSVKLAVDTQYFGPGTRLTVL.